These 14 T cell receptor beta chains came from one sample sequenced in a study of cytomegalovirus exposure and HLA in healthy donors. The PCR was carried out with 60 Vbeta primers and 13 Jbeta primers. Using immunoSEQ multiplex PCR, the repertoire was profiled, and TCRdb retains in-frame clones only, with some absent. The sample contains approximately 180,000 clones, around four fifths of which appear only once. Material for sequencing was PBMCs. Receptors originate from a woman in her twenties or thirties in good health and CMV-seropositive.

The V call is TRBV7-8, the J call TRBJ1-2; 11 bases are a match to TRBD1. The length of the CDR3 is 15 residues. V trimming: 3 bases; J trimming: 8 bases; junction bases outside the gene matches: 8. The germline V gene has CDR1 SGHVS and CDR2 FQNEAQ. The CDR3 spells CASSLGGQGGRGYTF. Written as DNA, the CDR3 is TGTGCCAGCAGCTTGGGGGGACAGGGGGGTCGGGGCTACACCTTC.

The chain recombines TRBV7-2 with TRBJ1-2; D is ambiguous. CDR3 length: 12 amino acids. V was clipped by 5 bases and J by 8 bases, with 12 bases between them. Per the germline V gene, CDR1 is SGHTA and CDR2 is FQGNSA. DNA of the CDR3: TGTGCCAGCAGCCCAGGTATCTGGGGCTACACCTTC. Protein sequence: CASSPGIWGYTF.

The V call is TRBV5-8, the J call TRBJ2-1; a weak D match, TRBD1 (6 bases). The V end lost 1 base, the J end lost 10 bases, and 18 bases lay between the germline ends. The CDR3 spans 15 residues. Germline V gives CDR1 SGHTS, CDR2 YDEGEE. CDR3 DNA: TGTGCCAGCAGCTTGCTCACAGGGCGAGGGGCGGAGCAGTTCTTC. Its protein product is CASSLLTGRGAEQFF.

The genes are TRBV13 and TRBJ2-5; perhaps TRBD2 as D (6 bases). The germline gives CDR1 PRHDT, CDR2 FYEKMQ (reference sequence). The V end was cut by 0 bases, the J end by 6 bases, with 14 bases between. The CDR3 has 15 residues. The DNA for the CDR3 is TGTGCCAGCAGCTTAGGCCTAAACGGGAGTAAGACCCAGTACTTC. This gives the protein CASSLGLNGSKTQYF.

The CDR3 sequence is CASSVGRGGFEAFF. The CDR3 nucleotides are TGTGCCAGCAGTGTTGGACGGGGGGGCTTTGAAGCTTTCTTT. The chain carries TRBV6-1 and TRBJ1-1; D might be TRBD1 (6 bases). The CDR3 is 14 amino acids. V gave up 4 bases and J gave up 7 bases, with 16 bases separating them. The germline V gene encodes CDR1 MNHNS and CDR2 SASEGT.

The rearrangement uses TRBV7-6 and TRBJ2-7; 8 bases fit TRBD2. V shed 5 bases, J shed 9 bases, and the junction held 3 bases outside the gene matches. CDR1 is SGHVS and CDR2 is FNYEAQ in the germline V gene. The CDR3 has 11 residues. As DNA, the CDR3 is TGTGCCAGCAGCATTAGCGGGGCGCAGTACTTC. Protein sequence: CASSISGAQYF.

The chain employs TRBV5-4 and TRBJ2-5, with TRBD1 identical over 9 bases. The CDR3 is made up of 14 amino acids. Per germline, CDR1 SGHNT and CDR2 YYREEE (reference sequence). Losses at the gene ends were 5 bases for V and 5 bases for J; bases not matched to a gene: 7. The CDR3 loop is CASRYTGGMETQYF. CDR3 nucleotide sequence: TGTGCCAGCAGATATACAGGGGGCATGGAGACCCAGTACTTC.

V and J are TRBV19 and TRBJ2-4, with 8 bases aligning to TRBD1. The CDR3 is 16 residues long. Per the germline V gene, CDR1 is LNHDA and CDR2 is SQIVND (reference sequence). Trimming removed 5 bases from V and 8 bases from J; junction bases left unmatched: 14. This CDR3 reads CASSQNRGDRGYIQYF. The CDR3, as DNA: TGTGCCAGTAGTCAAAATCGGGGCGACAGGGGTTACATTCAGTACTTC.

The chain recombines TRBV6-1 with TRBJ1-3; 7 nucleotides line up with TRBD1. Germline CDR1 MNHNS, CDR2 SASEGT. V was clipped by 0 bases and J by 4 bases; unmatched bases: 3. This CDR3 has 15 residues. CDR3 DNA sequence: TGTGCCAGCAGTGAAGCTCCGGGACAGGGAAACACCATATATTTT. As protein: CASSEAPGQGNTIYF.

The chain is built from TRBV5-1 and TRBJ2-3, with D perhaps TRBD2 (6 bases). The germline V and J ends were trimmed by 1 base and 0 bases, with 15 bases remaining between them. Germline-derived CDR1 and CDR2 are SGHRS and YFSETQ. CDR3 size: 17 residues. The CDR3 loop is CASSLITGALSTDTQYF. CDR3 nucleotides: TGCGCCAGCAGCTTGATTACGGGAGCGCTTAGCACAGATACGCAGTATTTT.

This clone was observed a few times. The chain has TRBV5-8 and TRBJ2-2; D might be TRBD1 (6 bases). Trimming stripped 2 bases from V and 4 bases from J, with 9 bases between. This CDR3 is 14 amino acids long. Germline V CDR1 and CDR2: SGHTS, YDEGEE. CDR3 nucleotide sequence: TGTGCCAGCAGCTTCACAGGGATCACCGGGGAGCTGTTTTTT. Protein sequence: CASSFTGITGELFF.

The rearrangement uses TRBV29-1 and TRBJ1-1, with TRBD1 as a possible D gene (6 bases). The germline V and J ends were trimmed by 7 bases and 7 bases, with 16 bases remaining between them. The CDR3 has 12 residues. Germline CDR1 reads SQVTM; CDR2 reads ANQGSEA. The CDR3 sequence is CSAELSGVEAFF. The CDR3 region has the DNA TGCAGCGCCGAACTATCAGGGGTTGAAGCTTTCTTT.

V and J are TRBV28 and TRBJ2-1, with a possible D match to TRBD2 (6 bases). The CDR3 consists of 15 residues. CDR1 and CDR2 from the germline V gene are MDHEN and SYDVKM. The V end lost 3 bases, the J end lost 5 bases, and 14 bases lay between the germline ends. The CDR3 coding sequence is TGTGCCAGCAGTTTCCAGGGAGGACGGAACAATGAGCAGTTCTTC. It encodes CASSFQGGRNNEQFF.

In regard to this clone: Other DNA sequences within the sample encode an identical CDR3. V is TRBV28 and J is TRBJ2-7; 11 nucleotides agree with TRBD1. V gave up 5 bases and J gave up 3 bases; unmatched junction bases: 3. The CDR3 sequence is 14 residues long. The germline gives CDR1 MDHEN, CDR2 SYDVKM. CDR3 residues: CASSLGTGGYEQYF. DNA of the CDR3: TGTGCCAGCAGTCTTGGGACAGGGGGCTACGAGCAGTACTTC.